This T cell receptor beta chain originates from a study of blood T cell repertoires in COVID-19. Looking at the study overall: The United States, Italy and Spain were the sources of the acute and convalescent COVID-19 samples.

In the study's own analysis: Amplification of reference gene primers was used by the study to estimate nucleated cell counts. The protocol was immunoSEQ multiplex PCR, while the TCRdb copy is restricted to in-frame clones and leaves out a portion. The V and J calls and clone size are taken from that table; D and trimming were inferred from the DNA. Of under 300,000 clones in the sample, 90% are singletons; the top ten hold approximately 4%. Germline values: CDR1 KGHDR, CDR2 SFDVKD. CDR3 size: 15 residues. V was trimmed by 4 bases and J by 2 bases, leaving 13 bases between them. The sequence derives from a woman between 40 and 55 years old with acute or convalescent COVID-19. The sequencing sample was made of peripheral blood. The chain has TRBV24-1 and TRBJ1-1; TRBD1 is a possible D gene (6 bases). The CDR3 spells CATSDSRTANTEAFF. DNA for the CDR3: TGTGCCACCAGTGACTCTAGGACAGCCAACACTGAAGCTTTCTTT.